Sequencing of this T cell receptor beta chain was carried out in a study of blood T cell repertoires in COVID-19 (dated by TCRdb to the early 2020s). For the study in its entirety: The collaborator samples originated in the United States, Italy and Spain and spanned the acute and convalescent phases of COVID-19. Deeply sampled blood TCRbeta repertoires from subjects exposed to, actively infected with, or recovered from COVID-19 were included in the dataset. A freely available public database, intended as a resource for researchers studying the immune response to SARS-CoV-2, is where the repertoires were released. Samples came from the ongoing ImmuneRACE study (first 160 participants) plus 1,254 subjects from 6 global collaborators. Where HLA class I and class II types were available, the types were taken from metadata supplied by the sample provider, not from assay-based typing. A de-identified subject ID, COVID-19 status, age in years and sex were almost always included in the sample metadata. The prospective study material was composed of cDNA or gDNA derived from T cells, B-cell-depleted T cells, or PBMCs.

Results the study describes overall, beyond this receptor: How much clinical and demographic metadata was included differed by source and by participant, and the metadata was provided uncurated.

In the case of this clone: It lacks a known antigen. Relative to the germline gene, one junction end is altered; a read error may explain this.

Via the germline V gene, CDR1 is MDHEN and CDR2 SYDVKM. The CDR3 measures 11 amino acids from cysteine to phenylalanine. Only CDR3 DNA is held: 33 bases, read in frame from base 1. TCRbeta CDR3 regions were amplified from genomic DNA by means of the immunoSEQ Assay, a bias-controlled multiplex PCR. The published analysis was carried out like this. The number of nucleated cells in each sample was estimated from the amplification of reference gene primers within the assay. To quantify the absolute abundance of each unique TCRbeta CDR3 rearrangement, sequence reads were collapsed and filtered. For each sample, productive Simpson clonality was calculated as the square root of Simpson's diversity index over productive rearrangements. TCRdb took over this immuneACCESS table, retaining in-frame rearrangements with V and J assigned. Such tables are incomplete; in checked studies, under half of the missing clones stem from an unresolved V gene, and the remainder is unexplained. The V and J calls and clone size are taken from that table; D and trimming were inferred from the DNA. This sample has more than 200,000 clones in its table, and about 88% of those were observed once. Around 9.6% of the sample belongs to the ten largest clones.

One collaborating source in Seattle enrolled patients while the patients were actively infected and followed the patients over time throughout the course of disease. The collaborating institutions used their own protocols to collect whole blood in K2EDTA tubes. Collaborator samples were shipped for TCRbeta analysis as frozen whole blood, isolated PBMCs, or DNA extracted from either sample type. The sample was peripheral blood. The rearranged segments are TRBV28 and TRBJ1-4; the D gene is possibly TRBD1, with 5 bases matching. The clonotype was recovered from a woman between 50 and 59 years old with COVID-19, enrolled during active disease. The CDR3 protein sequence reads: CASSPGRRFVF. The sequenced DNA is TGTGCCAGCAGTCCAGGGAGGAGGTTTGTTTTT.